The 14 T cell receptor beta chains in this list originate from one sample, sequenced in a study of CD4 T cells in relation to SARS-CoV-2 and coronaviruses (dated by TCRdb to about 2021). Library generation was performed with the immunoSEQ multiplex PCR assay. Sourced from immuneACCESS, this table was stored by TCRdb with only in-frame sequences that have V and J called. A share of the clones is absent; for the studies checked, an unresolved V gene accounts for under half, and the remainder has no known explanation. This sample lists around 54,000 clones; 92% were detected once. The top ten hold around 0.41% of the sample. Sequenced: naive CD4+ T cells from PBMCs. The sample's cell subset or site, from its label and the paper: naive CD4+ T cells isolated by negative enrichment. Source of these receptors: an adult with COVID-19.

The chain has TRBV30 and TRBJ2-1; TRBD2 might be the D (6 bases). Trimming shortened V by 3 bases and J by 2 bases, and 14 bases separated the two germline ends. The CDR3 consists of 15 residues. Germline V gene data show CDR1 as GTSNPN and CDR2 as SVGIG (reference sequence). This CDR3 is CAWRKLAETYNEQFF. The CDR3, as DNA: TGTGCCTGGAGGAAATTAGCGGAAACCTACAATGAGCAGTTCTTC.

V usage is TRBV27 and J usage is TRBJ1-5; no reliable D call. The CDR3 spans 17 residues. V gave up 0 bases and J gave up 0 bases, with 12 bases separating them. CDR1 is MNHEY and CDR2 is SMNVEV in the germline V gene (reference sequence). The DNA of the CDR3 is TGTGCCAGCAGTTTATCGATTGGTAGATATAGCAATCAGCCCCAGCATTTT. Its translation: CASSLSIGRYSNQPQHF.

J is TRBJ1-2 and V is TRBV27; 7 nucleotides agree with TRBD1. Germline V gene lookup returns CDR1 MNHEY and CDR2 SMNVEV (reference sequence). The CDR3 extends over 15 amino acids. Losses at the gene ends were 2 bases for V and 4 bases for J; bases not matched to a gene: 7. The CDR3 loop reads CASSLNPTGIYGYTF. The CDR3 region has the DNA TGTGCCAGCAGTTTAAACCCGACAGGGATCTATGGCTACACCTTC.

V is TRBV7-3 and J is TRBJ2-1; D gene unclear. This CDR3 spans 14 amino acids. Trimming removed 4 bases from V and 5 bases from J, with 12 bases in between. Germline CDR1 is SGHTA and CDR2 is FQGTGA. The DNA of the CDR3 is TGTGCCAGCAGCTCCCGAGTCGGAGACAATGAGCAGTTCTTC. This gives the protein CASSSRVGDNEQFF.

V gene TRBV5-8 combines with J gene TRBJ1-1; 7 bases are a match to TRBD1. The V gene end was trimmed by 2 bases and the J gene end by 5 bases; junction bases not matched to a gene: 15. Germline lookup yields CDR1 SGHTS and CDR2 YDEGEE. CDR3 length: 17 residues. The CDR3 here is CASSFDPDRPRGTEAFF. CDR3 coding DNA: TGTGCCAGCAGCTTTGATCCGGACAGGCCCCGGGGAACTGAAGCTTTCTTT.

V gene TRBV18 combines with J gene TRBJ2-1; D ambiguous. The CDR3 length is 13 residues. Between the trimmed V and J ends, which lost 6 bases and 6 bases, there was a span of 12 bases. Germline assignment: CDR1 KGHSH and CDR2 LQKENI. CDR3 region: CASSPPSINEQFF. CDR3 bases: TGTGCCAGCTCCCCCCCAAGTATCAATGAGCAGTTCTTC.

This chain uses TRBV10-1 with TRBJ2-5; no clear D. The CDR3 runs 13 residues. Trimming removed 2 bases from V and 1 base from J, with 5 bases in between. In germline, CDR1 is WNHNN, CDR2 SYGVQD (reference sequence). The CDR3 here is CASSEGIQETQYF. CDR3 nucleotides: TGCGCCAGCAGTGAGGGAATCCAAGAGACCCAGTACTTC.

The rearrangement joins TRBV4-3 to TRBJ2-6, with 10 bases lining up with TRBD2. Germline V gives CDR1 LGHNA, CDR2 YSLEER. The CDR3 extends over 21 amino acids. J was trimmed by 4 bases and V by 0 bases; bases with no gene match: 15. The CDR3 DNA reads TGCGCCAGCAGCCAAGATCTCACGGGGCTAGCGGGAGCAGGAGGGGCCAACGTCCTGACTTTC. It is translated as CASSQDLTGLAGAGGANVLTF.

The chain couples TRBV4-1 to TRBJ2-7; no clear D. V lost 0 bases and J lost 7, with 7 bases in between. The CDR3 is 12 residues long. Germline V gene lookup returns CDR1 MGHRA and CDR2 YSYEKL. The CDR3 DNA is TGCGCCAGCAGCCAAGAGGGGTCTGAGCAGTACTTC. It yields the protein CASSQEGSEQYF.

V gene TRBV10-3 combines with J gene TRBJ1-2, with D possibly matching TRBD1 (6 bases). CDR1 and CDR2 (germline): ENHRY, SYGVKD. V was pared by 4 bases and J by 0 bases, with 21 bases between. The CDR3 runs to 18 residues. CDR3 in amino acids: CAISGGIRGATANYGYTF. CDR3 in DNA: TGTGCCATCAGTGGGGGTATTAGGGGGGCTACAGCTAACTATGGCTACACCTTC.

This chain uses TRBV30 with TRBJ2-7, with 8 bases that match TRBD1. J gave up 3 bases and V 3 bases, and 7 bases lay outside the gene matches. Germline V gene data show CDR1 as GTSNPN and CDR2 as SVGIG (reference sequence). This CDR3 has 14 residues. CDR3 protein: CAWRTTGAIYEQYF. CDR3 sequence (DNA): TGTGCCTGGAGGACGACAGGGGCCATCTACGAGCAGTACTTC.

The rearrangement links TRBV5-6 to TRBJ2-5; D is perhaps TRBD2 (5 bases). The CDR3 runs to 14 residues. V was trimmed by 0 bases and J by 6 bases, leaving 12 bases between them. CDR1 is SGHDT and CDR2 is YYEEEE in the germline V gene. The CDR3 sequence is CASSLGDRRQTQYF. In DNA, the CDR3 is TGTGCCAGCAGCTTGGGGGATAGGAGGCAGACCCAGTACTTC.

The V and J genes are TRBV5-1 and TRBJ2-7; 13 bases line up with TRBD2. The trim removed 4 bases at V and 4 bases at J, leaving 5 bases unmatched. The germline V gene encodes CDR1 SGHRS and CDR2 YFSETQ. The CDR3 spans 15 residues. CDR3 sequence (DNA): TGCGCCAGCAGCGTGACTAGCGGGAGGCGGTACGAGCAGTACTTC. Amino acid sequence: CASSVTSGRRYEQYF.

The genes are TRBV7-6 and TRBJ2-1, with D perhaps being TRBD1 or TRBD2 (5 bases each). V dropped 5 bases and J dropped 1 base, with 24 bases sitting between them. The germline CDR1 and CDR2 sequences are SGHVS and FNYEAQ. The CDR3 length is 19 residues. The CDR3 nucleotides read TGTGCCAGCAGCCCCCGTACTGGGGGAGTTATAGGGTCCTACAATGAGCAGTTCTTC. It translates to CASSPRTGGVIGSYNEQFF.